The sequence of this TCR beta chain was determined in a study of pediatric ulcerative colitis. Sequencing was at survey level. Each sample received Survey-level depth of up to 500,000 reads. Repertoires were generated with immunoSEQ multiplex PCR, while TCRdb's copy carries only in-frame clones and drops some. This table holds 13,000 to 15,000 clones, around 89% found once. The CDR3 is made up of 15 amino acids. The ends were cut back, 3 bases at V and 2 bases at J, with 8 bases in the middle. In germline, CDR1 is MNHEY, CDR2 SMNVEV (reference sequence). No immunosuppressive drugs were given to ulcerative colitis patients before diagnostic colonoscopy.

This sequence joins TRBV27 and TRBJ1-6; tentative D call: TRBD1 (5 bases). Sequenced input: blood. The sequence derives from a boy younger than 18 with moderate ulcerative colitis. In nucleotides, the CDR3 is TGTGCCAGCAGTTTGAAGGGGACCTATAATTCACCCCTCCACTTT. Translation gives CASSLKGTYNSPLHF.